A selection of T cell receptor beta chains follows, all from one sample in a study of human T cells and chemical hapten exposure. A single record per CDR3 protein comes from TCRdb applying MiXCR to the RACE reads. This table holds 80,000 to 100,000 distinct CDR3 sequences, roughly 10% found once. The sample in question was whole blood, obtained in connection with sensitization to the hapten diphenylcyclopropenone (DPC). The receptors shown here come from a woman between 45 and 65 years old with alopecia areata. Some clones in this sample may be carry-over from other donors' samples. Both conserved end residues are part of each CDR3. The order of the fields is D gene, J gene, clone size, CDR3 length, V gene, CDR3 protein, CDR3 DNA. A D gene is named only where the DNA matches it firmly. Clone size is shown for a subset of rows, as once, few, many or a class of expanded clone.

d_call: TRBD2; j_call: TRBJ2-4; clone_size: few; cdr3_length: 16; v_call: TRBV3-1; cdr3_aa: CASSLGLAGVKNIQYF; cdr3_nt: TGTGCCAGCAGCCTTGGACTAGCGGGAGTCAAAAACATTCAGTACTTC
d_call: TRBD1; j_call: TRBJ1-2; clone_size: many; cdr3_length: 13; v_call: TRBV29-1; cdr3_aa: CSVGDSPLYGYTF; cdr3_nt: TGCAGCGTGGGGGACAGCCCACTTTATGGCTACACCTTC
d_call: NA; j_call: TRBJ1-2; clone_size: many; cdr3_length: 11; v_call: TRBV5-8; cdr3_aa: CASSLVEGYTF; cdr3_nt: TGTGCCAGCAGCTTGGTTGAAGGCTACACCTTC
d_call: TRBD2; j_call: TRBJ2-7; clone_size: many; cdr3_length: 16; v_call: TRBV28; cdr3_aa: CASSLPQREGVYEQYF; cdr3_nt: TGTGCCAGCAGTCTCCCCCAGCGGGAGGGCGTGTACGAGCAGTACTTC
d_call: NA; j_call: TRBJ1-2; clone_size: few; cdr3_length: 11; v_call: TRBV29-1; cdr3_aa: CSVTGGYGYTF; cdr3_nt: TGCAGCGTTACGGGGGGTTACGGCTACACCTTC
d_call: NA; j_call: TRBJ2-7; clone_size: many; cdr3_length: 13; v_call: TRBV20-1; cdr3_aa: CSATGGPIYEQYF; cdr3_nt: TGCAGTGCTACGGGGGGCCCCATCTACGAGCAGTACTTC
d_call: NA; j_call: TRBJ2-7; clone_size: many; cdr3_length: 14; v_call: TRBV5-1; cdr3_aa: CASSAGQRAYEQYF; cdr3_nt: TGCGCCAGCAGCGCGGGACAGAGAGCCTACGAGCAGTACTTC
d_call: NA; j_call: TRBJ1-5; clone_size: many; cdr3_length: 12; v_call: TRBV7-9; cdr3_aa: CASSLRDQPQHF; cdr3_nt: TGTGCCAGCAGCTTACGGGATCAGCCCCAGCATTTT
d_call: NA; j_call: TRBJ1-2; clone_size: NA; cdr3_length: 13; v_call: TRBV6-6; cdr3_aa: CASSPGGTYGYTF; cdr3_nt: TGTGCCAGCAGTCCCGGGGGGACCTATGGCTACACCTTC
d_call: NA; j_call: TRBJ1-4; clone_size: NA; cdr3_length: 13; v_call: TRBV29-1; cdr3_aa: CSVSGATNEKLFF; cdr3_nt: TGCAGCGTCTCAGGGGCTACTAATGAAAAACTGTTTTTT
d_call: NA; j_call: TRBJ2-7; clone_size: NA; cdr3_length: 14; v_call: TRBV11-2; cdr3_aa: CASSSPAVSYEQYF; cdr3_nt: TGTGCCAGCAGCTCTCCGGCAGTTTCCTACGAGCAGTACTTC
d_call: TRBD2; j_call: TRBJ2-3; clone_size: many; cdr3_length: 15; v_call: TRBV11-2; cdr3_aa: CASSPTRAGADTQYF; cdr3_nt: TGTGCCAGCAGCCCTACCCGGGCGGGAGCAGATACGCAGTATTTT
d_call: TRBD1; j_call: TRBJ2-7; clone_size: few; cdr3_length: 14; v_call: TRBV6-5; cdr3_aa: CASSTGEGSYEQYF; cdr3_nt: TGTGCCAGCAGTACAGGGGAAGGTTCGTACGAGCAGTACTTC
d_call: NA; j_call: TRBJ2-7; clone_size: NA; cdr3_length: 11; v_call: TRBV10-3; cdr3_aa: CAISDSYEQYF; cdr3_nt: TGTGCCATCAGCGACAGTTACGAGCAGTACTTC
d_call: TRBD1; j_call: TRBJ1-4; clone_size: many; cdr3_length: 14; v_call: TRBV9; cdr3_aa: CASSVEQGNEKLFF; cdr3_nt: TGTGCCAGCAGCGTAGAACAGGGGAACGAAAAACTGTTTTTT
d_call: TRBD1; j_call: TRBJ2-7; clone_size: NA; cdr3_length: 12; v_call: TRBV6-4; cdr3_aa: CASSRGSGQGGF; cdr3_nt: TGTGCCAGCAGTCGCGGTTCGGGACAGGGGGGCTTC
d_call: TRBD1; j_call: TRBJ2-7; clone_size: NA; cdr3_length: 13; v_call: TRBV29-1; cdr3_aa: CSAGTGSSYEQYF; cdr3_nt: TGCAGCGCCGGGACAGGTTCCTCCTACGAGCAGTACTTC
d_call: NA; j_call: TRBJ1-1; clone_size: many; cdr3_length: 13; v_call: TRBV7-6; cdr3_aa: CASSSSGNTEAFF; cdr3_nt: TGTGCCAGCAGCTCGTCAGGGAACACTGAAGCTTTCTTT
d_call: NA; j_call: TRBJ2-3; clone_size: NA; cdr3_length: 14; v_call: TRBV6-4; cdr3_aa: CASSEGGTADTQYF; cdr3_nt: TGTGCCAGCAGTGAAGGCGGGACGGCAGATACGCAGTATTTT
d_call: NA; j_call: TRBJ2-1; clone_size: many; cdr3_length: 12; v_call: TRBV6-1; cdr3_aa: CASSARGNEQFF; cdr3_nt: TGTGCCAGCAGCGCGCGAGGCAATGAGCAGTTCTTC
d_call: NA; j_call: TRBJ1-5; clone_size: NA; cdr3_length: 13; v_call: TRBV7-2; cdr3_aa: CASSPDNNQPQHF; cdr3_nt: TGTGCCAGCAGCCCGGACAACAATCAGCCCCAGCATTTT
d_call: TRBD2; j_call: TRBJ2-2; clone_size: many; cdr3_length: 15; v_call: TRBV20-1; cdr3_aa: CSAARITSGTGELFF; cdr3_nt: TGCAGTGCTGCCAGAATTACTAGCGGCACCGGGGAGCTGTTTTTT
d_call: NA; j_call: TRBJ1-1; clone_size: NA; cdr3_length: 18; v_call: TRBV5-1; cdr3_aa: CASSSGWGSGERDTEAFF; cdr3_nt: TGCGCCAGCAGCTCTGGATGGGGGAGTGGGGAAAGGGACACTGAAGCTTTCTTT
d_call: NA; j_call: TRBJ2-1; clone_size: few; cdr3_length: 14; v_call: TRBV29-1; cdr3_aa: CSVGRRKGGDEQFF; cdr3_nt: TGCAGCGTTGGACGGAGGAAGGGCGGCGATGAGCAGTTCTTC
d_call: TRBD1; j_call: TRBJ2-3; clone_size: many; cdr3_length: 17; v_call: TRBV6-2/TRBV6-3; cdr3_aa: CASSYIGQGLSTDTQYF; cdr3_nt: TGTGCCAGCAGTTACATCGGACAGGGACTGTCCACAGATACGCAGTATTTT
d_call: TRBD1; j_call: TRBJ2-7; clone_size: many; cdr3_length: 15; v_call: TRBV4-2; cdr3_aa: CASSPTGQGSSEQYF; cdr3_nt: TGTGCCAGCAGCCCCACGGGACAGGGTTCATCCGAGCAGTACTTC
d_call: NA; j_call: TRBJ2-3; clone_size: few; cdr3_length: 15; v_call: TRBV5-1; cdr3_aa: CASSRSKVGTDTQYF; cdr3_nt: TGCGCCAGCAGTAGGTCGAAGGTCGGGACAGATACGCAGTATTTT
d_call: NA; j_call: TRBJ2-3; clone_size: few; cdr3_length: 16; v_call: TRBV18; cdr3_aa: CASSPPSTVRKDTQYF; cdr3_nt: TGTGCCAGCTCACCACCGTCGACAGTACGCAAGGATACGCAGTATTTT
d_call: NA; j_call: TRBJ1-1; clone_size: many; cdr3_length: 16; v_call: TRBV18; cdr3_aa: CASSPYGGLKNTEAFF; cdr3_nt: TGTGCCAGCTCACCCTACGGGGGACTAAAGAACACTGAAGCTTTCTTT
d_call: TRBD2; j_call: TRBJ2-2; clone_size: NA; cdr3_length: 17; v_call: TRBV4-2; cdr3_aa: CASSQGTASGRTGELFF; cdr3_nt: TGTGCCAGCAGCCAAGGAACGGCTAGCGGGAGAACCGGGGAGCTGTTTTTT
d_call: NA; j_call: TRBJ2-2; clone_size: many; cdr3_length: 16; v_call: TRBV5-4; cdr3_aa: CASSLAQVANTGELFF; cdr3_nt: TGTGCCAGCAGCTTGGCACAGGTCGCGAACACCGGGGAGCTGTTTTTT
d_call: NA; j_call: TRBJ2-1; clone_size: NA; cdr3_length: 14; v_call: TRBV28; cdr3_aa: CASSPRARSNEQFF; cdr3_nt: TGTGCCAGCAGTCCCCGGGCGCGTTCCAATGAGCAGTTCTTC
d_call: NA; j_call: TRBJ1-4; clone_size: many; cdr3_length: 15; v_call: TRBV6-6; cdr3_aa: CASSYSRTFNEKLFF; cdr3_nt: TGTGCCAGCAGTTACTCACGGACATTTAATGAAAAACTGTTTTTT
d_call: NA; j_call: TRBJ2-3; clone_size: few; cdr3_length: 13; v_call: TRBV10-3; cdr3_aa: CAISGLSGDTQYF; cdr3_nt: TGTGCCATCTCAGGCCTTTCGGGAGATACGCAGTATTTT
d_call: NA; j_call: TRBJ1-4; clone_size: many; cdr3_length: 16; v_call: TRBV3-1; cdr3_aa: CASSQGGLGTNEKLFF; cdr3_nt: TGTGCCAGCAGCCAAGGGGGACTCGGTACTAATGAAAAACTGTTTTTT
d_call: TRBD1; j_call: TRBJ2-3; clone_size: few; cdr3_length: 18; v_call: TRBV28; cdr3_aa: CASSYPLRDRGRTDTQYF; cdr3_nt: TGTGCCAGCAGTTACCCGCTCCGGGACAGAGGCCGGACAGATACGCAGTATTTT
d_call: TRBD1; j_call: TRBJ1-1; clone_size: NA; cdr3_length: 15; v_call: TRBV12-3/TRBV12-4; cdr3_aa: CASRRQGLMNTEAFF; cdr3_nt: TGTGCCAGCAGGAGACAGGGGCTCATGAACACTGAAGCTTTCTTT
d_call: NA; j_call: TRBJ2-3; clone_size: NA; cdr3_length: 13; v_call: TRBV29-1; cdr3_aa: CSVNSPSTDTQYF; cdr3_nt: TGCAGCGTTAACAGCCCTAGCACAGATACGCAGTATTTT
d_call: NA; j_call: TRBJ2-2; clone_size: few; cdr3_length: 18; v_call: TRBV27; cdr3_aa: CASSFPGLLVIATGELFF; cdr3_nt: TGTGCCAGCAGTTTCCCTGGACTCCTGGTGATTGCCACCGGGGAGCTGTTTTTT
d_call: NA; j_call: TRBJ2-7; clone_size: many; cdr3_length: 14; v_call: TRBV6-2/TRBV6-3; cdr3_aa: CASKQQGSSYEQYF; cdr3_nt: TGTGCCAGCAAGCAACAGGGTAGCTCCTACGAGCAGTACTTC
d_call: NA; j_call: TRBJ2-1; clone_size: once; cdr3_length: 12; v_call: TRBV29-1; cdr3_aa: CSVSAAYNEQFF; cdr3_nt: TGCAGCGTGAGCGCGGCCTACAATGAGCAGTTCTTC